The rows below give T cell receptor beta chains drawn from one sample of a study of tumor and adjacent non-tumor tissue in lung cancer. TCRdb reprocessed the multiplex PCR reads with MiXCR, giving one entry per CDR3 protein. The data hold around 200,000 distinct CDR3 sequences, with 60% to 85% observed a single time. The sample was lung tumor tissue. These receptors were taken from a man in his sixties with non-small cell lung cancer. The CDR3 runs from the conserved cysteine through the conserved F or W. A D gene is named only where the DNA matches it firmly. Only part of the rows carry a size: once, few, many, or a class if the clone is expanded.

TRBV6-5	-	TRBD2	TRBJ2-5	TGTGCCAGCAGGATGGGGAGCGGGGGGGCACAGACCCATTACTTC	CASRMGSGGAQTHYF
TRBV12-3/TRBV12-4	-	-	TRBJ2-2	TGTGCCAGCAGTCCCAGGGAAGGGCTGTTTTTT	CASSPREGLFF
TRBV29-1	-	-	TRBJ1-1	TGCAGCGCCCATGAGGTGGAAGCTGAAGCTTTCTTT	CSAHEVEAEAFF
TRBV20-1	-	TRBD1	TRBJ1-5	TGCAGTTCTAGTCCAGGGGGCGTATACAATCAGCCCCAGCATTTT	CSSSPGGVYNQPQHF
TRBV11-3	-	-	TRBJ1-1	TGTGCCAGCAGCTTAAGTACATGGGCGGGTACTGAAGCTTTCTTC	CASSLSTWAGTEAFF
TRBV30	few	-	TRBJ2-3	TGTGCCTGGAGTGTGCGGGGTGGGACAGATACGCAGTATTTT	CAWSVRGGTDTQYF
TRBV4-2	-	TRBD2	TRBJ2-7	TGTGTCAGCAGCCCCTCCGTGACTAGCGGGAGGGCCACCTACGAGCAGTACTTC	CVSSPSVTSGRATYEQYF
TRBV11-2	once	TRBD2	TRBJ2-1	TGTGTCAGCAGCTTAGGTGCGGGGGACGGTAATGAGCAGTTTTTC	CVSSLGAGDGNEQFF
TRBV6-2/TRBV6-3	-	TRBD2	TRBJ2-1	TGTACCAGCATTGGGGGGGACTCCTACAATGAACAGTTCTTC	CTSIGGDSYNEQFF
TRBV29-1	-	-	TRBJ2-1	TGCAGCGTTGATACCGGAGCGAGCTCCTACAATGAACAATTCTTC	CSVDTGASSYNEQFF
TRBV11-2	-	TRBD1	TRBJ1-2	TGTGCCAGCAGATTCTCACCGGGACAGGGGGCTAACTATGGCTACACCTTC	CASRFSPGQGANYGYTF
TRBV12-3/TRBV12-4	many	-	TRBJ1-2	TGTGCCAGCACTGCCCACGGTGGCTACACCTTC	CASTAHGGYTF
TRBV11-2	-	-	TRBJ2-1	TGTGCCAGCAGCGTGAACAGGGAGGCCTCCTACAATGAGCAGTTCTTC	CASSVNREASYNEQFF
TRBV6-6	-	-	TRBJ2-3	TGTGCCAGCAGTTACGGGAGTGCCACAGATACGCAGTATTTT	CASSYGSATDTQYF
TRBV20-1	-	-	TRBJ2-7	TGCAGTGCCCTCCCGGCGTCCTACGAGCAGTACTTC	CSALPASYEQYF
TRBV20-1	many	TRBD1	TRBJ2-7	TGCAGTGCGAGACAGGGGGCACACGAGCAGTACTTC	CSARQGAHEQYF
TRBV12-3/TRBV12-4	-	TRBD2	TRBJ2-2	TGTGCCAGTAGTTTAAGGGCAGGGACTAGAACCGGGGAGCTGTTTTTT	CASSLRAGTRTGELFF
TRBV20-1	-	TRBD1	TRBJ1-5	TGCAGTGCTCGGGACAGGGAACTTCAGCCCCAGCATTTT	CSARDRELQPQHF
TRBV11-3	-	-	TRBJ1-3	TGTGCCAGTAGCTTAGACGACAGCTCTCTTGGAAACACCATATATTTT	CASSLDDSSLGNTIYF
TRBV30	-	TRBD2	TRBJ2-1	TGTGCCCGAGGGGCTAGCGGGTGGAAGAGCTCCTACAATGAGCAGTTCTTC	CARGASGWKSSYNEQFF
TRBV11-2	-	-	TRBJ2-1	TGTGCCAGCAGCTTAAAGCGGTGGGGCTCCAGTGGGCAGTTCTTC	CASSLKRWGSSGQFF
TRBV6-5	once	-	TRBJ2-7	TGTACCAGCGTCAATGGGGGAGTCACTAGCTACGAGCAGTACTTC	CTSVNGGVTSYEQYF
TRBV20-1	-	-	TRBJ1-3	TGCAGTGCTAGGACGGGGGCTATGGGGAACTCCATATATTTT	CSARTGAMGNSIYF
TRBV5-1	-	-	TRBJ2-7	TGCGCCAGCAGCTCCGAGGAAACGGGAGTCTCCTACGAGCAGTACTTC	CASSSEETGVSYEQYF
TRBV29-1	many	-	TRBJ2-5	TGCAGCGTTGAAGATTGGGGGGGCTCAGAGACCCAGTACTTC	CSVEDWGGSETQYF
TRBV4-3	-	-	TRBJ2-7	TGCGCCAGCAGCCAAGTGTGGTGCGGCTCCTACGAGCAGTACTTC	CASSQVWCGSYEQYF
TRBV7-9	-	-	TRBJ1-1	TGTGCCAGCAGCTTAGGGGGAGGAGGGCACACTGAAGCTTTCTTT	CASSLGGGGHTEAFF
TRBV29-1	-	-	TRBJ2-5	TGCAGCGCTGACATGGGCCGAGAGACCCGGTACTTC	CSADMGRETRYF
TRBV24-1	few	TRBD2	TRBJ2-2	TGTGCCACCAGTCCGGACAGGCCGGGACTAGCGGGAGTTCTGAACACCGGGGAGCTGTTTTTT	CATSPDRPGLAGVLNTGELFF
TRBV11-2	-	-	TRBJ2-6	TGTCCCAGCAGTCCTATCTCTGGGGCCAAGGTTCTGACTTTC	CPSSPISGAKVLTF
TRBV6-5	-	TRBD1	TRBJ2-6	TGCGCCAGCAGTTTCGAGACAGGGGGCTATGGGGCCAACGTCCTGACTTTC	CASSFETGGYGANVLTF
TRBV7-8	once	-	TRBJ1-1	TGTGCCAGCAGCGTAGTCCGAGGGACTGAAGCTTTCTTT	CASSVVRGTEAFF
TRBV20-1	-	-	TRBJ2-7	TGCAGTGCCCTCAGAGGGGCATGGTCCTACGAGCAGTACTTC	CSALRGAWSYEQYF